This TCR beta chain was recorded in a study of blood T cell repertoires in COVID-19. The CDR3 runs 14 residues. In the authors' workflow: Reference gene primers were amplified, and this amplification served to estimate nucleated cell counts. The method was immunoSEQ multiplex PCR; TCRdb's version includes in-frame clones alone and lacks a portion of them. The V and J calls and clone size come from that table; D and trimming were worked out from the DNA. The repertoire has over 95,000 clones, roughly 81% of them found once; the top ten carry more than 9%. Sequencing was performed on peripheral blood. This chain uses TRBV12-1 with TRBJ1-1. TRBV12-1 is marked as a pseudogene. The source is a human donor in a cohort sampled during active COVID-19. The CDR3 is CASSSNVRNTEAFF. CDR3 bases: TGTGCCAGCAGCTCAAACGTGAGGAACACTGAAGCTTTCTTT.